This TCR beta chain originates from a study of cytomegalovirus exposure and HLA in healthy donors. Broader study findings: Later work found that TCR association rates differed between HLA loci; DRB1 had the most and HLA-C the fewest. Presence/absence analyses treated sequencing depth as roughly uniform across donors. In an earlier analysis, about 87% or about 30%: the productive usage of most TCR beta V segments. Three CMV-associated chains proved CMV antigen-specific in vitro.

The PCR made use of 60 Vbeta and 13 Jbeta primers. Assay: immunoSEQ multiplex PCR; the TCRdb copy retains only in-frame clones and omits some. In the table there are 72,000 or so clones, more than 75% of which are singletons. This clone was detected only a few times. What it binds is not known. V was clipped by 2 bases and J by 1 base, with 5 bases between them. The CDR3 runs to 13 residues. Germline V CDR1 and CDR2: SGHAT, FQNNGV. The sequenced sample consisted of PBMCs. V gene TRBV11-2 combines with J gene TRBJ1-1; D is unresolved. The TCR sequence derives from a young man in good health and CMV-seropositive. CDR3 protein: CASSLQENTEAFF. The CDR3 region has the DNA TGTGCCAGCAGCTTACAGGAGAACACTGAAGCTTTCTTT. Filled out from reference TRBV11-2 and TRBJ1-1, the complete variable domain reads EAGVAQSPRYKIIEKRQSVAFWCNPISGHATLYWYQQILGQGPKLLIQFQNNGVVDDSQLPKDRFSAERLKGVDSTLKIQPAKLEDSAVYLCASSLQENTEAFFGQGTRLTVV.